The 26 T cell receptor beta chains presented below share a single source sample, sequenced in a study of blood T cell repertoires in COVID-19. The table came from immunoSEQ multiplex PCR; TCRdb's copy has only in-frame clones and leaves some out. The sample holds tens of thousands of clones, about 82% seen once. Sequencing was done on a sample of peripheral blood. The origin of the receptors is an elderly woman with acute or convalescent COVID-19.

CDR3 in amino acids: CASSPRQGLAKNIQYF. In nucleotides, the CDR3 is TGTGCCAGTAGTCCTCGACAGGGACTAGCCAAAAACATTCAGTACTTC. The chain recombines TRBV19 with TRBJ2-4; tentatively, D is TRBD1 (7 bases). The germline V gene encodes CDR1 LNHDA and CDR2 SQIVND (reference sequence). The CDR3 runs to 16 residues. V gave up 5 bases and J gave up 0 bases, with 14 bases separating them. The whole variable domain, filled in from reference TRBV19 and TRBJ2-4, reads DGGITQSPKYLFRKEGQNVTLSCEQNLNHDAMYWYRQDPGQGLRLIYYSQIVNDFQKGDIAEGYSVSREKKESFPLTVTSAQKNPTAFYLCASSPRQGLAKNIQYFGAGTRLSVL.

This clone was seen only a few times. V usage is TRBV6-6 and J usage is TRBJ1-2, with TRBD1 matching over 8 bases. The CDR3 extends over 14 amino acids. Germline V lookup: CDR1 MNHNY, CDR2 SVGAGI (reference sequence). V shed 6 bases and J 8 bases; nucleotides not matched to a gene: 11. The CDR3 nucleotides read TGTGCCAGCAGACAAAGAGACAGGGGTGAAGGCTACACCTTC. It is translated as CASRQRDRGEGYTF.

The V and J genes are TRBV18 and TRBJ2-5, with 9 nucleotides matching TRBD1. The CDR3 is made up of 15 amino acids. The germline CDR1 and CDR2 sequences are KGHSH and LQKENI. After removal of 2 bases from V and 3 bases from J, the junction contained 4 bases not matched to a gene. The CDR3 sequence is CASSPIGTGKETQYF. As DNA, the CDR3 is TGTGCCAGCTCACCAATCGGGACAGGGAAAGAGACCCAGTACTTC.

The genes are TRBV7-2 and TRBJ1-6, with D hard to call. Between the trimmed V and J ends, which lost 4 bases and 10 bases, there was a span of 11 bases. The V gene's germline CDR1 is SGHTA and CDR2 FQGNSA. The CDR3 covers 13 residues. This CDR3 reads CASSSPPRSPLHF. The CDR3 DNA follows: TGTGCCAGCAGCTCGCCCCCCCGGTCACCCCTCCACTTT.

The V and J genes are TRBV24-1 and TRBJ2-1; D perhaps matches TRBD2 (5 bases). Germline V gene lookup returns CDR1 KGHDR and CDR2 SFDVKD. This CDR3 is 15 amino acids long. Deletions cut 3 bases from V and 4 bases from J, with 12 bases between. Here the CDR3 DNA reads TGTGCCACCAGTGATGGTGGAGGACGATACAATGAGCAGTTCTTC. As protein: CATSDGGGRYNEQFF.

The rearrangement uses TRBV28 and TRBJ1-1, with a weak D call TRBD1 (5 bases). Trimming removed 5 bases from V and 1 base from J, with 14 bases in between. Germline values: CDR1 MDHEN, CDR2 SYDVKM. This CDR3 spans 15 amino acids. CDR3 residues: CASSPHGGGNTEAFF. CDR3 coding DNA: TGTGCCAGCAGTCCTCATGGGGGGGGGAACACTGAAGCTTTCTTT.

V gene TRBV7-3 combines with J gene TRBJ2-1, with 7 bases identical to TRBD2. CDR1 is SGHTA, CDR2 FQGTGA, per germline. CDR3 size: 15 residues. V dropped 5 bases and J dropped 4; count of bases not matched to a gene: 8. The CDR3: CASSLSWGGYNEQFF. The CDR3 DNA sequence: TGTGCCAGCAGCCTGAGCTGGGGGGGTTACAATGAGCAGTTCTTC.

This clone came up once. V and J are TRBV10-3 and TRBJ2-3, with TRBD2 matching over 9 bases. This CDR3 region has 15 residues. J lost 2 bases, V lost 8 bases, and 8 bases had no gene match. Germline lookup yields CDR1 ENHRY and CDR2 SYGVKD. The CDR3 loop reads CAISVGLATTDTQYF. CDR3 sequence (DNA): TGTGCCATCTCCGTGGGACTAGCCACCACAGATACGCAGTATTTT.

This clone was seen only once. V usage is TRBV28 and J usage is TRBJ1-4; 7 nucleotides line up with TRBD1. Unmatched junction bases numbered 8, after V lost 7 bases and J lost 3 bases. The CDR3 extends over 15 amino acids. Germline-derived CDR1 and CDR2 are MDHEN and SYDVKM. The CDR3 here is CASTPQGTANEKLFF. Written as DNA, the CDR3 is TGTGCCAGCACCCCACAGGGGACGGCTAATGAAAAACTGTTTTTT.

This chain uses TRBV15 with TRBJ1-4, with TRBD1 matching 7 bases. V was pared by 4 bases and J by 8 bases, with 13 bases of the junction left unmatched. Germline CDR1 and CDR2: LNHNV and YYDKDF (reference sequence). The CDR3 covers 16 residues. The CDR3 nucleotides are TGTGCCACCAGCACCAGAAAGGGGGCTGGGGGAGAAAAACTGTTTTTT. This gives the protein CATSTRKGAGGEKLFF. The full variable domain, with the rest looked up from reference TRBV15 and TRBJ1-4, is DAMVIQNPRYQVTQFGKPVTLSCSQTLNHNVMYWYQQKSSQAPKLLFHYYDKDFNNEADTPDNFQSRRPNTSFCFLDIRSPGLGDTAMYLCATSTRKGAGGEKLFFGSGTQLSVL.

The gene calls are TRBV13 and TRBJ2-5; D is undetermined. CDR1 is PRHDT and CDR2 is FYEKMQ in the germline V gene (reference sequence). The CDR3 extends over 11 amino acids. Trimming cost V 5 bases and J 7 bases, with 8 bases left between them. CDR3 sequence (DNA): TGTGCCAGCAGCCGTTCCAGGACCCAGTACTTC. Amino acids: CASSRSRTQYF.

There are a few counts of this clone. This chain joins TRBV28 and TRBJ2-7; 9 positions match TRBD1. J gave up 6 bases and V 6 bases, and 6 bases lay outside the gene matches. CDR1 is MDHEN and CDR2 is SYDVKM in the germline V gene. The CDR3 sequence is 13 residues long. The CDR3 DNA sequence: TGTGCCAGCAGCCGGGGACAGGGAGTCGAGCAGTACTTC. Amino acids: CASSRGQGVEQYF.

This clone appeared once. This rearrangement joins TRBV12-3 or TRBV12-4 to TRBJ2-7, with D perhaps matching TRBD1 (6 bases). This CDR3 has 13 amino acids. The V end lost 8 bases, the J end lost 6 bases, and 17 bases lay between the germline ends. DNA of the CDR3: TGTGCCAGCCTTCGAACAGGGATGAGCGAGCAGTACTTC. It encodes CASLRTGMSEQYF.

In its sample, this clone is medium-sized. J is TRBJ2-3 and V is TRBV24-1; D is perhaps TRBD1 (6 bases). The V end was cut by 9 bases, the J end by 1 base, with 7 bases between. The CDR3 covers 12 residues. Germline CDR1 is KGHDR and CDR2 is SFDVKD. CDR3 loop: CATAGGTDTQYF. The CDR3 bases are TGTGCCACCGCAGGGGGCACAGATACGCAGTATTTT.

The chain is built from TRBV9 and TRBJ1-4, with TRBD1 identical over 9 bases. The V segment lost 8 bases and the J segment 2 bases; nucleotides outside the gene matches: 7. Per germline, CDR1 SGDLS and CDR2 YYNGEE. The CDR3 has 15 residues. This chain's CDR3 is CASHRGQGTNEKLFF. DNA for the CDR3: TGTGCCAGTCACAGGGGGCAAGGGACTAATGAAAAACTGTTTTTT.

About this clone itself: One junction end disagrees with the germline gene, perhaps due to a read error. CDR3 protein: CASSPGQGAEAFF. CDR3 coding DNA: TGTGCTAGCAGCCCGGGACAGGGGGCTGAAGCTTTCTTT. This chain connects TRBV7-7 to TRBJ1-1; 11 nucleotides match TRBD1. This CDR3 has 13 residues. Germline CDR1 is SSHAT and CDR2 is FNYEAQ (reference sequence). The full variable domain, with the rest looked up from reference TRBV7-7 and TRBJ1-1, is GAGVSQSPRYKVTKRGQDVTLRCDPISSHATLYWYQQALGQGPEFLTYFNYEAQPDKSGLPSDRFSAERPEGSISTLTIQRTEQRDSAMYRCASSPGQGAEAFFGQGTRLTVV.

The chain carries TRBV19 and TRBJ1-4, with D uncertain. The CDR3 contains 11 residues. Looked up from germline, CDR1 is LNHDA and CDR2 is SQIVND (reference sequence). Trimming pared 3 bases from V and 10 bases from J, leaving 6 bases between. CDR3 protein: CASSIYGKLFF. CDR3 coding DNA: TGTGCCAGTAGTATCTATGGAAAACTGTTTTTT.

The chain is built from TRBV5-1 and TRBJ2-7, with 11 nucleotides matching TRBD1. CDR3 length: 14 residues. Unmatched junction bases numbered 4, after V lost 2 bases and J lost 6 bases. CDR1 and CDR2 (germline): SGHRS, YFSETQ. The chain's CDR3 is CASSLGQGASEQYF. The CDR3 nucleotides are TGCGCCAGCAGCTTAGGACAGGGGGCTTCCGAGCAGTACTTC.

J is TRBJ1-5 and V is TRBV19; D not resolved. This CDR3 comprises 18 residues. V was cut by 4 bases and J by 6 bases, with 25 bases left in between. Germline CDR1 reads LNHDA; CDR2 reads SQIVND (reference sequence). CDR3 DNA: TGTGCCAGTAGTACCCCCAAAAGGGCCTCTGGAGGTTCTCAGCCCCAGCATTTT. This gives the protein CASSTPKRASGGSQPQHF.

The rearrangement joins TRBV5-1 to TRBJ2-3; the match to TRBD2 covers 12 bases. The CDR3 is made up of 17 amino acids. The V segment lost 0 bases and the J segment 5 bases; nucleotides outside the gene matches: 7. CDR1 and CDR2 (germline): SGHRS, YFSETQ. The CDR3 region is CASSLAGLAGGQDTQYF. The CDR3 region has the DNA TGCGCCAGCAGCTTGGCTGGTCTAGCGGGGGGGCAAGATACGCAGTATTTT.

The rearrangement uses TRBV6-5 and TRBJ2-4; TRBD2 might be the D (6 bases). The germline V gene has CDR1 MNHEY and CDR2 SVGAGI. The length of the CDR3 is 13 residues. The V gene lost 3 bases and the J gene lost 8 bases, with 11 bases spanning the gap. The CDR3 reads CASSYGIADIQYF. CDR3 in DNA: TGTGCCAGCAGTTATGGCATAGCGGACATTCAGTACTTC.

The chain uses TRBV30 and TRBJ1-1; 7 bases match TRBD1. The CDR3 has 14 residues. Germline CDR1 and CDR2: GTSNPN and SVGIG (reference sequence). J lost 4 bases, V lost 5 bases, and 10 bases had no gene match. CDR3 amino acids: CAWEYRGGSTEAFF. The CDR3, as DNA: TGTGCCTGGGAATACAGGGGTGGGAGCACTGAAGCTTTCTTT. The full variable domain, in which reference TRBV30 and TRBJ1-1 provide the parts outside the CDR3, is SQTIHQWPATLVQPVGSPLSLECTVEGTSNPNLYWYRQAAGRGLQLLFYSVGIGQISSEVPQNLSASRPQDRQFILSSKKLLLSDSGFYLCAWEYRGGSTEAFFGQGTRLTVV.

A few counts support this clone. The CDR3 sequence: CASSERPPGLAGTGAYNEQFF. CDR3 sequence (DNA): TGTGCCAGCAGTGAACGGCCCCCGGGACTAGCGGGGACTGGCGCTTACAATGAGCAGTTCTTC. The chain links TRBV6-1 to TRBJ2-1; 13 bases are shared with TRBD2. The germline V gene encodes CDR1 MNHNS and CDR2 SASEGT. The CDR3 has 21 amino acids. V shed 2 bases, J shed 4 bases, and the junction held 17 bases outside the gene matches.

This clone turned up a few times. J is TRBJ2-1 and V is TRBV19; no firm D call. The CDR3 runs to 14 residues. Germline values: CDR1 LNHDA, CDR2 SQIVND (reference sequence). Trimming stripped 5 bases from V and 7 bases from J, with 15 bases between. The CDR3 loop reads CASSPSIVTNEQFF. Written as DNA, the CDR3 is TGTGCCAGTAGTCCCAGTATTGTTACGAATGAGCAGTTCTTC. The variable domain in full, completed from reference TRBV19 and TRBJ2-1, reads DGGITQSPKYLFRKEGQNVTLSCEQNLNHDAMYWYRQDPGQGLRLIYYSQIVNDFQKGDIAEGYSVSREKKESFPLTVTSAQKNPTAFYLCASSPSIVTNEQFFGPGTRLTVL.

In its sample, this clone was seen a few times. The genes are TRBV6-6 and TRBJ1-5, with D uncertain. The CDR3 consists of 13 residues. CDR1 MNHNY and CDR2 SVGAGI come from the germline V gene (reference sequence). The V gene lost 0 bases and the J gene lost 6 bases, with 6 bases spanning the gap. The CDR3 loop is CASSYSAVQPQHF. CDR3 in DNA: TGTGCCAGCAGTTACTCGGCAGTTCAGCCCCAGCATTTT.

This chain links TRBV6-2 or TRBV6-3 with TRBJ1-1; D not resolved. V lost 4 bases and J lost 5, with 11 bases in between. This CDR3 is built from 13 residues. Per germline, CDR1 MNHEY and CDR2 SVGEGT. CDR3 region: CASSSPRETEAFF. CDR3 bases: TGTGCCAGCAGTTCCCCCCGAGAGACTGAAGCTTTCTTT.